These 27 T cell receptor beta chains were all obtained from the same sample, sequenced in a study of cytomegalovirus exposure and HLA in healthy donors. Researchers ran the PCR with 60 Vbeta and 13 Jbeta primers. Generated by immunoSEQ multiplex PCR, the TCRdb table keeps only in-frame clones and is missing some. The sample contains some 170,000 clones, 70% to 85% of which appear only once. Material for sequencing was PBMCs. The receptors derive from a woman aged 30 to 39 in good health and CMV-seronegative.

In regard to this clone: The junction departs from the called germline gene at one end, perhaps through a read error. This sequence joins TRBV7-9 and TRBJ2-1, with TRBD2 matching 11 bases. Germline V lookup: CDR1 SEHNR, CDR2 FQNEAQ (reference sequence). The CDR3 is 16 amino acids. The CDR3 sequence: CSSSLLSSGGFNEQFF. In DNA, the CDR3 is TGTTCCAGCAGCTTACTCTCTAGCGGGGGGTTCAATGAGCAGTTCTTC.

The V call is TRBV11-2, the J call TRBJ2-3; D unclear. The ends were cut back, 5 bases at V and 2 bases at J, with 11 bases in the middle. This CDR3 comprises 14 residues. Germline-derived CDR1 and CDR2 are SGHAT and FQNNGV. In DNA, the CDR3 is TGTGCCAGCAGCCTCCAGGTGTTCACAGATACGCAGTATTTT. Translated, it gives CASSLQVFTDTQYF.

In DNA, the CDR3 is TGTGCCAGCAGCTTGGGGAGCTCCTATAATTCACCCCTCCACTTT. Translated, it gives CASSLGSSYNSPLHF. This sequence joins TRBV5-6 and TRBJ1-6; D gene ambiguous. V lost 0 bases and J 0 bases, leaving 4 bases between the germline ends. The CDR3 sequence is 15 residues long. Germline V gene lookup returns CDR1 SGHDT and CDR2 YYEEEE.

The chain links TRBV5-1 to TRBJ2-7, with TRBD1 matching over 7 bases. The CDR3 is 14 residues long. Trimming removed 0 bases from V and 6 bases from J; junction bases left unmatched: 6. The germline V gene encodes CDR1 SGHRS and CDR2 YFSETQ. The DNA for the CDR3 is TGCGCCAGCAGCTTGGGACAGGGCTTCGGCGAGCAGTACTTC. Protein product: CASSLGQGFGEQYF.

This clone was detected once. The chain links TRBV6-1 to TRBJ1-2; D is ambiguous. The V gene's germline CDR1 is MNHNS and CDR2 SASEGT. The CDR3 is 12 amino acids. The germline V and J ends were trimmed by 2 bases and 5 bases, with 6 bases remaining between them. In DNA, the CDR3 is TGTGCCAGCAGTGAATGGCCTTATGGCTACACCTTC. This translates into CASSEWPYGYTF.

CDR3 residues: CASSHRQGGEGAEAFF. Here the CDR3 DNA reads TGCGCCAGCAGCCACAGACAGGGCGGTGAAGGGGCTGAAGCTTTCTTT. The chain combines TRBV4-1 with TRBJ1-1; 7 bases align to TRBD1. The CDR3 loop spans 16 amino acids. CDR1 MGHRA and CDR2 YSYEKL come from the germline V gene. V shed 3 bases, J shed 6 bases, and the junction held 13 bases outside the gene matches.

This chain uses TRBV30 with TRBJ2-1; TRBD1 matches at 10 bases. The CDR3 runs 11 residues. Germline lookup yields CDR1 GTSNPN and CDR2 SVGIG (reference sequence). The V gene end was trimmed by 4 bases and the J gene end by 10 bases; junction bases not matched to a gene: 1. CDR3 loop: CAWTDRGEQFF. As DNA, the CDR3 is TGTGCCTGGACGGACAGGGGGGAGCAGTTCTTC.

This clone was counted once. The rearrangement links TRBV7-6 to TRBJ2-1; 10 bases agree with TRBD2. The CDR3 sequence is 17 residues long. The V gene's germline CDR1 is SGHVS and CDR2 FNYEAQ. J was trimmed by 1 base and V by 1 base; bases with no gene match: 4. The CDR3 coding sequence is TGTGCCAGCAGCTTAGATCCTAGCGGGAGTTCCTACAATGAGCAGTTCTTC. It codes for CASSLDPSGSSYNEQFF.

The chain carries TRBV7-2 and TRBJ1-5, with 9 positions matching TRBD1. The trim removed 4 bases at V and 6 bases at J, leaving 10 bases unmatched. From germline, CDR1 is SGHTA and CDR2 FQGNSA. The CDR3 is 16 amino acids. The CDR3 reads CASSSDPGQGVQPQHF. DNA for the CDR3: TGTGCCAGCAGCTCGGATCCGGGACAGGGTGTTCAGCCCCAGCATTTT.

This rearrangement joins TRBV4-1 to TRBJ2-1; TRBD1 matches 7 bases. Unmatched junction bases numbered 15, after V lost 0 bases and J lost 7 bases. The CDR3 totals 18 residues. CDR1 is MGHRA and CDR2 is YSYEKL in the germline V gene. The CDR3 bases are TGCGCCAGCAGCCAAGACTTGCCCCGGGACAGAGAAACGAATGAGCAGTTCTTC. This sequence encodes CASSQDLPRDRETNEQFF.

The J gene is TRBJ2-2, the V gene TRBV7-6; TRBD2 might be the D (5 bases). Germline assignment: CDR1 SGHVS and CDR2 FNYEAQ. V was trimmed by 4 bases and J by 5 bases, leaving 17 bases between them. The CDR3 spans 16 residues. In DNA, the CDR3 is TGTGCCAGCAGCTCCGTCCCCTCGTCGGGAACCGGGGAGCTGTTTTTT. This sequence encodes CASSSVPSSGTGELFF.

Note on this clone: The junction shows a germline mismatch at one end, possibly a read error. The chain recombines TRBV7-7 with TRBJ2-5, with a weak D call TRBD2 (5 bases). This CDR3 is 15 amino acids long. Germline V CDR1 and CDR2: SSHAT, FNYEAQ (reference sequence). The DNA of the CDR3 is TGTGCTAGCAGCCAAGGAGGCATGGGGAAGGAGACCCAGTACTTC. Protein product: CASSQGGMGKETQYF.

This clone was observed a handful of times. This chain connects TRBV2 to TRBJ1-5; TRBD1 might be the D (6 bases). The germline CDR1 and CDR2 sequences are SNHLY and FYNNEI. The CDR3 sequence is 13 residues long. Trimming left V 7 bases short and J 7 bases short, with 14 bases between. The CDR3 loop reads CASNRKGVQPQHF. The CDR3 region has the DNA TGTGCCAGCAATCGGAAGGGGGTCCAGCCCCAGCATTTT.

This clone was counted a single time. V and J are TRBV25-1 and TRBJ1-2, with D possibly TRBD1 on 6 matching bases. Germline CDR1 MGHDK, CDR2 SYGVNS. The CDR3 is made up of 14 amino acids. The germline V and J ends were trimmed by 6 bases and 1 base, with 12 bases remaining between them. In DNA, the CDR3 is TGTGCCAGCAGCCCTGGGACAATTAACTATGGCTACACCTTC. Amino acids: CASSPGTINYGYTF.

The chain carries TRBV6-5 and TRBJ2-7; D perhaps matches TRBD2 (6 bases). This CDR3 is built from 15 residues. V was shortened by 4 bases and J by 3 bases, with 16 bases between the two germline ends. In germline, CDR1 is MNHEY, CDR2 SVGAGI. This chain's CDR3 is CASSFSGLAGYEQYF. CDR3 sequence (DNA): TGTGCCAGCAGTTTTAGCGGTCTTGCTGGCTACGAGCAGTACTTC.

The chain recombines TRBV5-6 with TRBJ1-5; tentative D call: TRBD1 (5 bases). The CDR3 runs 14 residues. CDR1 and CDR2 from the germline V gene are SGHDT and YYEEEE. V was clipped by 2 bases and J by 6 bases, with 12 bases between them. The CDR3 here is CASSFGRGGQPQHF. CDR3 bases: TGTGCCAGCAGCTTCGGACGGGGGGGTCAGCCCCAGCATTTT.

The J gene is TRBJ2-5, the V gene TRBV27; 8 bases are shared with TRBD2. CDR1 and CDR2 (germline): MNHEY, SMNVEV (reference sequence). This CDR3 has 15 residues. V was pared by 6 bases and J by 2 bases, with 8 bases of the junction left unmatched. The CDR3 nucleotides read TGTGCCAGCAGAGATCTAGCGGGCACTCAAGAGACCCAGTACTTC. Its translation is CASRDLAGTQETQYF.

The J gene is TRBJ1-3, the V gene TRBV15; 9 bases are shared with TRBD1. V shed 0 bases, J shed 8 bases, and the junction held 8 bases outside the gene matches. The CDR3 runs to 16 residues. Per germline, CDR1 LNHNV and CDR2 YYDKDF (reference sequence). CDR3: CATSRDLGDRADTIYF. The CDR3 nucleotides are TGTGCCACCAGCAGAGATCTTGGGGACAGGGCGGACACCATATATTTT.

The chain uses TRBV27 and TRBJ1-1; D call uncertain. The V end lost 8 bases, the J end lost 0 bases, and 10 bases lay between the germline ends. The germline gives CDR1 MNHEY, CDR2 SMNVEV (reference sequence). This CDR3 region has 13 residues. The CDR3, as DNA: TGTGCCAGCGCGCGGCGGTTGAACACTGAAGCTTTCTTT. Protein: CASARRLNTEAFF.

The chain links TRBV7-8 to TRBJ1-3; 8 nucleotides match TRBD1. Per the germline V gene, CDR1 is SGHVS and CDR2 is FQNEAQ. This CDR3 is 15 amino acids long. With 2 bases clipped from V and 2 bases from J, the junction kept 2 bases outside the gene matches. The CDR3 bases are TGTGCCAGCAGCTTAAGCAGGGGGCCTGGAAACACCATATATTTT. It codes for CASSLSRGPGNTIYF.

The V gene is TRBV29-1, the J gene TRBJ2-1; TRBD2 matches at 12 bases. The CDR3 consists of 14 residues. J was trimmed by 3 bases and V by 7 bases; bases with no gene match: 4. Germline loops: CDR1 SQVTM, CDR2 ANQGSEA. CDR3 in DNA: TGCAGCGGGACGACTAGCGGGAGCTACAATGAGCAGTTCTTC. Its translation is CSGTTSGSYNEQFF.

The CDR3 here is CASSILPGTGLYEQYF. The CDR3 DNA reads TGTGCCAGTTCAATTCTCCCCGGGACAGGGCTCTACGAGCAGTACTTC. V and J are TRBV7-3 and TRBJ2-7; 9 bases are a match to TRBD1. CDR3 length: 16 amino acids. Looked up from germline, CDR1 is SGHTA and CDR2 is FQGTGA. Trimming cost V 9 bases and J 3 bases; bases outside gene matches: 15.

V and J are TRBV18 and TRBJ1-1; 11 bases are a match to TRBD1. Germline loops: CDR1 KGHSH, CDR2 LQKENI. The CDR3 length is 16 residues. Trimming removed 3 bases from V and 2 bases from J; junction bases left unmatched: 5. The CDR3 DNA reads as TGTGCCAGCTCACCGGACAGGGGGCTCTCTAACACTGAAGCTTTCTTT. It codes for CASSPDRGLSNTEAFF.

As regards this clone: The sample holds other DNA sequences that translate to the same CDR3. This rearrangement joins TRBV5-1 to TRBJ2-5, with D perhaps matching TRBD1 (5 bases). V was clipped by 0 bases and J by 3 bases, with 9 bases between them. Germline assignment: CDR1 SGHRS and CDR2 YFSETQ. The CDR3 has 14 amino acids. CDR3 DNA: TGCGCCAGCAGCTTGGTGTCAGGGAAAGAGACCCAGTACTTC. This sequence encodes CASSLVSGKETQYF. The complete variable domain, with remaining parts taken from reference TRBV5-1 and TRBJ2-5, reads KAGVTQTPRYLIKTRGQQVTLSCSPISGHRSVSWYQQTPGQGLQFLFEYFSETQRNKGNFPGRFSGRQFSNSRSEMNVSTLELGDSALYLCASSLVSGKETQYFGPGTRLLVL.

This clone is a singleton in its sample. V is TRBV7-2 and J is TRBJ2-7, with 8 nucleotides matching TRBD1. The CDR3 is made up of 15 amino acids. J lost 6 bases, V lost 5 bases, and 12 bases had no gene match. Germline CDR1 and CDR2: SGHTA and FQGNSA. The CDR3 loop reads CASSSHRGRFVEQYF. The CDR3 DNA reads as TGTGCCAGCAGCAGCCACAGGGGGAGGTTTGTCGAGCAGTACTTC.

This chain connects TRBV27 to TRBJ1-5; no reliable D call. Trimming shortened V by 5 bases and J by 0 bases, and 20 bases separated the two germline ends. Germline V gives CDR1 MNHEY, CDR2 SMNVEV (reference sequence). CDR3 length: 18 residues. CDR3 sequence: CASSPTYHASNSNQPQHF. CDR3 DNA: TGTGCCAGCAGTCCGACATACCACGCCAGTAATAGCAATCAGCCCCAGCATTTT.

This clone turned up a few times. The chain combines TRBV5-1 with TRBJ2-7; 11 bases are shared with TRBD1. The CDR3 is 18 residues long. V shed 1 base and J 0 bases; nucleotides not matched to a gene: 9. CDR1 and CDR2 from the germline V gene are SGHRS and YFSETQ. CDR3 sequence (DNA): TGCGCCAGCAGCTTGCAACCCGGGACAGGGGGAAGCTCCTACGAGCAGTACTTC. It specifies CASSLQPGTGGSSYEQYF.